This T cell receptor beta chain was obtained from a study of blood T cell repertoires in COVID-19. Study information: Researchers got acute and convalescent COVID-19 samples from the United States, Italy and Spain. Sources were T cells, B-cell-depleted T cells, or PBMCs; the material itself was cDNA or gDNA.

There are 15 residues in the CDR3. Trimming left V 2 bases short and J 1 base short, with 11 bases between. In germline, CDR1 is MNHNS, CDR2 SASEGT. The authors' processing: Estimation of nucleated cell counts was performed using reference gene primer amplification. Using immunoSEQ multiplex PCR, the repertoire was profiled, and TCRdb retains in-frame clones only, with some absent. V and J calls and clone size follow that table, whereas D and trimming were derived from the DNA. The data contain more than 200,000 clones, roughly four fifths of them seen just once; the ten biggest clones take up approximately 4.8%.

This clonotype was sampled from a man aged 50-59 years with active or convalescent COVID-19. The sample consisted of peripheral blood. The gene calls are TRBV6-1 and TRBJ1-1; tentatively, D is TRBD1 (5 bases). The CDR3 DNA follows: TGTGCCAGCAGTGAACAGGGCCAGAGGAACACTGAAGCTTTCTTT. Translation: CASSEQGQRNTEAFF.